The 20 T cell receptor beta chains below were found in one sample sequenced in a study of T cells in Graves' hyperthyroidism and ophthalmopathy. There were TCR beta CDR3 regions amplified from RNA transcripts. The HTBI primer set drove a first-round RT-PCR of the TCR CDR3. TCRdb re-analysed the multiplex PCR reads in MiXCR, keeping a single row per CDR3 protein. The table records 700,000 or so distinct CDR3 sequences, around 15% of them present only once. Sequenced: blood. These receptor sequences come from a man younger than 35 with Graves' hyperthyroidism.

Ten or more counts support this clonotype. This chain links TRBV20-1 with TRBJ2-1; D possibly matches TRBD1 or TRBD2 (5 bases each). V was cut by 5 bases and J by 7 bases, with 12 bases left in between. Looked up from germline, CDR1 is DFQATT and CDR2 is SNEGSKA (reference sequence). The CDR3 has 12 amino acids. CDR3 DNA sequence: TGCAGTGCTTCCGGGACGGGGAATGAGCAGTTCTTC. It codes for CSASGTGNEQFF.

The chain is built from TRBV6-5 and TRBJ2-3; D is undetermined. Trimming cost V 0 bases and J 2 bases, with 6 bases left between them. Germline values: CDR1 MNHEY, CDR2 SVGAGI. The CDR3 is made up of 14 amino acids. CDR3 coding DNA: TGTGCCAGCAGTTACTCCAGCTACACAGATACGCAGTATTTT. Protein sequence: CASSYSSYTDTQYF.

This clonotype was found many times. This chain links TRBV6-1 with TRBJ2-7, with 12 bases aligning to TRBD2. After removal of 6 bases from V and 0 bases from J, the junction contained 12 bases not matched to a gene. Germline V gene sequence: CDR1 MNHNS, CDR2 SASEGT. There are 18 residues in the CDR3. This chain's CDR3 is CASRTLAGGRHGSYEQYF. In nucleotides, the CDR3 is TGTGCCAGCAGAACACTAGCGGGAGGTCGGCACGGCTCCTACGAGCAGTACTTC.

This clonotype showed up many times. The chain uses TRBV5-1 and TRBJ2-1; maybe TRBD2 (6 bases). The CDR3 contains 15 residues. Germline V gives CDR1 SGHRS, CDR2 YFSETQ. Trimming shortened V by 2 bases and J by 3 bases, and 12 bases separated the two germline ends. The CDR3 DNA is TGCGCCAGCAGCTTCCGGGAGACCCACTACAATGAGCAGTTCTTC. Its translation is CASSFRETHYNEQFF.

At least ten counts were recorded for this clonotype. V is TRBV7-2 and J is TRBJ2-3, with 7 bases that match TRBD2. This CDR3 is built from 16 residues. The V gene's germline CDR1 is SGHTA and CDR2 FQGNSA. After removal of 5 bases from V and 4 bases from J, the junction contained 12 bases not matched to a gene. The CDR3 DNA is TGTGCCAGCAGCAATGTGGCAGCGGGGTCCCCAGATACGCAGTATTTT. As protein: CASSNVAAGSPDTQYF.

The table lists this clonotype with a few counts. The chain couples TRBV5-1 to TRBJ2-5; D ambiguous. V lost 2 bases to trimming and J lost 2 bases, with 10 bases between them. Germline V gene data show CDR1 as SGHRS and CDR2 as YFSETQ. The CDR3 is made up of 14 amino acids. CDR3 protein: CASSFGVRQETQYF. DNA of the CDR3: TGCGCCAGCAGCTTTGGGGTCAGACAAGAGACCCAGTACTTC. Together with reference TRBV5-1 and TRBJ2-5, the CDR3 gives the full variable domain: KAGVTQTPRYLIKTRGQQVTLSCSPISGHRSVSWYQQTPGQGLQFLFEYFSETQRNKGNFPGRFSGRQFSNSRSEMNVSTLELGDSALYLCASSFGVRQETQYFGPGTRLLVL.

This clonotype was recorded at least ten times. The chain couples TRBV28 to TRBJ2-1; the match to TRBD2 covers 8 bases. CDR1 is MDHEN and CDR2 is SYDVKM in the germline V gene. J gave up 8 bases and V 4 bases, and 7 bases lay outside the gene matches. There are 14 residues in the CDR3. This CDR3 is CASSSQRELYEQFF. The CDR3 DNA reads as TGTGCCAGCAGTTCGCAGCGGGAGCTCTATGAGCAGTTCTTC.

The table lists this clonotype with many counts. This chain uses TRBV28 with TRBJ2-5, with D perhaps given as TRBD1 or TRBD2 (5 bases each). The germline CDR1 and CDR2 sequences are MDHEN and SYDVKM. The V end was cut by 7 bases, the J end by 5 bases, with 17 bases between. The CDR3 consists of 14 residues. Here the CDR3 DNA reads TGTGCCAGCACCCGGGACCTCGCGGGTGAGACCCAGTACTTC. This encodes CASTRDLAGETQYF.

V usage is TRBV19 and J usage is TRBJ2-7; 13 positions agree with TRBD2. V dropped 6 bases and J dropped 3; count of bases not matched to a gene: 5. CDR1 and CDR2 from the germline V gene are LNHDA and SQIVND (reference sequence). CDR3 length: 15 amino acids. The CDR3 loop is CASRRGLAGFYEQYF. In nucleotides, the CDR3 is TGTGCCAGTAGGAGGGGACTAGCGGGATTCTACGAGCAGTACTTC.

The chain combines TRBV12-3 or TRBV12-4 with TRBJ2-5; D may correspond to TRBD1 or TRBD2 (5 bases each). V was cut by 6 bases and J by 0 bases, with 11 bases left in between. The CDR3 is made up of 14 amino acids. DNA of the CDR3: TGTGCCAGCAGCCTCGGGACGTACCAAGAGACCCAGTACTTC. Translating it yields CASSLGTYQETQYF.

The CDR3 loop reads CASSERQGRGDEQFF. CDR3 coding DNA: TGTGCCAGCAGTGAGAGACAGGGGAGAGGCGATGAGCAGTTCTTC. V is TRBV6-1 and J is TRBJ2-1; TRBD1 agrees at 8 bases. This CDR3 comprises 15 residues. V dropped 3 bases and J dropped 8; count of bases not matched to a gene: 9. Germline values: CDR1 MNHNS, CDR2 SASEGT.

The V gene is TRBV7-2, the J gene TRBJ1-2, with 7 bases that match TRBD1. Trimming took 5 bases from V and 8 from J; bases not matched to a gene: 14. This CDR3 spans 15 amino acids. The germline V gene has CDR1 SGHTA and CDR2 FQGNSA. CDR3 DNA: TGTGCCAGCAGCCCAGGGGGGGGCCCAACTCGCGGCTACACCTTC. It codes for CASSPGGGPTRGYTF.

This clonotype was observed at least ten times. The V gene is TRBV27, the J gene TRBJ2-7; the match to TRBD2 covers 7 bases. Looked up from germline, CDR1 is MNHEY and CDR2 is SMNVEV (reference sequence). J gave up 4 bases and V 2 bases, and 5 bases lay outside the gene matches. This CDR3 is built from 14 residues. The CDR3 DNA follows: TGTGCCAGCAGTTTACTGCCTAGCGGATACGAGCAGTACTTC. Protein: CASSLLPSGYEQYF.

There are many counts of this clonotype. CDR3 DNA sequence: TGTGCCACCAGGGGAGGGACCCCCTACGAGCAGTACTTC. Translation: CATRGGTPYEQYF. The chain carries TRBV2 and TRBJ2-7; TRBD2 might be the D (7 bases). In germline, CDR1 is SNHLY, CDR2 FYNNEI. V lost 10 bases and J lost 2, with 15 bases in between. The CDR3 loop spans 13 amino acids.

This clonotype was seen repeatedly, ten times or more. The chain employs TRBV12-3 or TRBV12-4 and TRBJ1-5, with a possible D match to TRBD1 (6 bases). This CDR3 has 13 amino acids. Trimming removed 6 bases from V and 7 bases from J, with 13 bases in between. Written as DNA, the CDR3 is TGTGCCAGCAGGCTAAACAGGGACCAGCCCCAGCATTTT. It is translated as CASRLNRDQPQHF.

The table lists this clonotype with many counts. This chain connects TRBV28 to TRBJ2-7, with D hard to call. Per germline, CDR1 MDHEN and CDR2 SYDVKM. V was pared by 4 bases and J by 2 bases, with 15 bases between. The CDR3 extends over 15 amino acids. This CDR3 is CASSSPPDGTYEQYF. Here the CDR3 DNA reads TGTGCCAGCAGTTCACCGCCGGACGGAACCTACGAGCAGTACTTC.

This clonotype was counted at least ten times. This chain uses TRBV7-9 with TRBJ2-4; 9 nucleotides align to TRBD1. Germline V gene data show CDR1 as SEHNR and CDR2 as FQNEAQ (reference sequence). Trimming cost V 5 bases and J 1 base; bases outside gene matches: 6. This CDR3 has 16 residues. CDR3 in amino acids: CASSPPGQGAKNIQYF. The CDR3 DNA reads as TGTGCCAGCAGCCCTCCCGGACAGGGGGCCAAAAACATTCAGTACTTC.

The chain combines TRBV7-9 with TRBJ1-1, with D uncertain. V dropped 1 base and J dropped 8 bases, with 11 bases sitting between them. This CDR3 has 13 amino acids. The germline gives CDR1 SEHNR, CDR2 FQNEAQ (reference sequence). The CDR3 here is CASSLDSRPEAFF. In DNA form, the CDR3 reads TGTGCCAGCAGCTTAGACTCACGTCCGGAAGCTTTCTTT. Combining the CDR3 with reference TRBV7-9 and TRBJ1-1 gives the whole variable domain DTGVSQNPRHKITKRGQNVTFRCDPISEHNRLYWYRQTLGQGPEFLTYFQNEAQLEKSRLLSDRFSAERPKGSFSTLEIQRTEQGDSAMYLCASSLDSRPEAFFGQGTRLTVV.

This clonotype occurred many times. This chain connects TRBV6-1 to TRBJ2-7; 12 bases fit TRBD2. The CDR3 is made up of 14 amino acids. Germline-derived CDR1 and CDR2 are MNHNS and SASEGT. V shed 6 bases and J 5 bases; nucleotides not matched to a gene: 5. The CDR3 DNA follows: TGTGCCAGCAGCAGGACTAGCGGGGCCGACGAGCAGTACTTC. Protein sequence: CASSRTSGADEQYF.

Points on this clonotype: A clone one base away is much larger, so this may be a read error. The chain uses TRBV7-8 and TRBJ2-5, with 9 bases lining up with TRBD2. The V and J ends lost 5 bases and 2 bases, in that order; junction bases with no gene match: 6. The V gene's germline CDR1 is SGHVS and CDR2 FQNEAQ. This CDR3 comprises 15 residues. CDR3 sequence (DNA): TGTGCCAGCAGCCGCCTAGCGGGGATACAAGAGACCCAGTACTTC. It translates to CASSRLAGIQETQYF.